Shown below are 14 T cell receptor beta chains from a single sample sequenced in a study of blood T cell repertoires in COVID-19 (dated by TCRdb to the early 2020s). The library relied on the immunoSEQ multiplex PCR assay. Entries here come from immuneACCESS through TCRdb and include only in-frame sequences with V and J called. Some clones fail to appear in such tables; in the studies checked, an unresolved V gene covers under half of the shortfall, and the cause of the remainder is unknown. The sample records fewer than 250,000 clones, over 75% of which are singletons. The biggest ten clones account for approximately 7.3% of the sample. Sequenced: PBMCs or T cells enriched from blood (not recorded which). The receptors were gathered from a man younger than 40 in a cohort exposed to, infected with or recovered from COVID-19 (not recorded which).

This chain connects TRBV14 to TRBJ2-7; 10 bases are shared with TRBD1. The junction had 11 bases not matched to a gene; V was cut back by 4 bases and J by 2 bases. Per germline, CDR1 SGHDN and CDR2 FVKESK. The CDR3 sequence is 17 residues long. The chain's CDR3 is CASSRQPGQGKAYEQYF. The CDR3 bases are TGTGCCAGCAGCCGTCAGCCGGGACAGGGGAAGGCCTACGAGCAGTACTTC.

The chain uses TRBV10-1 and TRBJ1-2; 8 nucleotides align to TRBD1. This CDR3 is 14 amino acids long. Germline loops: CDR1 WNHNN, CDR2 SYGVQD (reference sequence). Trimming cost V 6 bases and J 2 bases; bases outside gene matches: 5. The DNA of the CDR3 is TGCGCCAGCAGAGATTACAGGGGGAACTATGGCTACACCTTC. It is translated as CASRDYRGNYGYTF.

The chain combines TRBV7-8 with TRBJ2-7; 11 bases are shared with TRBD1. CDR1 is SGHVS and CDR2 is FQNEAQ in the germline V gene. With V trimmed by 11 bases and J by 3 bases, 9 bases remained unmatched. The CDR3 is 14 residues long. The CDR3 nucleotides are TGTGCCTCCCGACAGGGACAGGGGGTCTACGAGCAGTACTTC. Amino acid sequence: CASRQGQGVYEQYF.

This chain connects TRBV5-4 to TRBJ2-7, with D possibly matching TRBD1 (6 bases). The CDR3 consists of 14 residues. The germline V gene encodes CDR1 SGHNT and CDR2 YYREEE (reference sequence). V shed 0 bases and J shed 6 bases, with 13 bases lying between them. The CDR3 loop is CASSLEQGGTEQYF. CDR3 sequence (DNA): TGTGCCAGCAGCTTGGAACAGGGTGGTACCGAGCAGTACTTC.

The V gene is TRBV19, the J gene TRBJ2-7; D not resolved. The germline V gene has CDR1 LNHDA and CDR2 SQIVND (reference sequence). This CDR3 comprises 14 residues. Trimming took 3 bases from V and 1 from J, leaving 10 bases between them. The DNA of the CDR3 is TGTGCCAGTAGTATTGCCAGCGCTTCCTACGAGCAGTACTTC. It yields the protein CASSIASASYEQYF.

This clone was observed a single time. The chain joins TRBV24-1 to TRBJ2-5; 7 nucleotides align to TRBD2. The CDR3 length is 15 residues. The germline V gene encodes CDR1 KGHDR and CDR2 SFDVKD. Trimming cost V 2 bases and J 5 bases; bases outside gene matches: 7. DNA of the CDR3: TGTGCCACCAGTGATTGGGGAGGGTCGGGCGAGACCCAGTACTTC. It encodes CATSDWGGSGETQYF.

V and J are TRBV28 and TRBJ2-1; 11 bases map to TRBD2. Germline CDR1 MDHEN, CDR2 SYDVKM. After removal of 6 bases from V and 3 bases from J, the junction contained 7 bases not matched to a gene. There are 16 residues in the CDR3. CDR3 amino acids: CASRRTGLAGYNEQFF. The CDR3 DNA follows: TGTGCCAGCAGGCGCACCGGACTAGCGGGCTACAATGAGCAGTTCTTC.

The CDR3, as DNA: TGCGCCAGCAGCCAAGAATGGACAGTGAATAACTATGGCTACACCTTC. It codes for CASSQEWTVNNYGYTF. The chain recombines TRBV4-3 with TRBJ1-2, with D possibly TRBD1 on 6 matching bases. Germline CDR1 reads LGHNA; CDR2 reads YSLEER. V was shortened by 0 bases and J by 1 base, with 12 bases between the two germline ends. The CDR3 covers 16 residues.

This rearrangement joins TRBV10-1 to TRBJ1-1; D is uncertain. The germline CDR1 and CDR2 sequences are WNHNN and SYGVQD (reference sequence). Trimming pared 2 bases from V and 6 bases from J, leaving 19 bases between. This CDR3 contains 16 residues. The CDR3 is CASSEKTSFELPEAFF. For the CDR3, the DNA is TGCGCCAGCAGTGAGAAAACTAGCTTCGAATTGCCTGAAGCTTTCTTT.

V gene TRBV28 combines with J gene TRBJ1-3; TRBD1 agrees at 8 bases. Germline V gene sequence: CDR1 MDHEN, CDR2 SYDVKM. V shed 8 bases and J 2 bases; nucleotides not matched to a gene: 8. The CDR3 covers 15 residues. The CDR3, as DNA: TGTGCCAGCTGGCGGCAGGGGGCGCCTGGAAACACCATATATTTT. Its protein product is CASWRQGAPGNTIYF.

The V gene is TRBV28, the J gene TRBJ1-1, with 8 bases fitting TRBD1. Germline assignment: CDR1 MDHEN and CDR2 SYDVKM. The CDR3 consists of 15 residues. The V gene end was trimmed by 5 bases and the J gene end by 8 bases; junction bases not matched to a gene: 13. The CDR3 DNA is TGTGCCAGCAGTCTATCGCTTGGGACAGGATTCGAAGCTTTCTTT. This translates into CASSLSLGTGFEAFF.

The chain joins TRBV19 to TRBJ1-4; maybe TRBD1 (5 bases). CDR3 length: 14 residues. CDR1 is LNHDA, CDR2 SQIVND, per germline (reference sequence). V lost 4 bases and J lost 8, with 14 bases in between. CDR3 residues: CASSTLRDLEKLFF. CDR3 nucleotide sequence: TGTGCCAGTAGTACCTTGCGGGACCTCGAAAAACTGTTTTTT.

V usage is TRBV29-1 and J usage is TRBJ2-7, with 7 bases lining up with TRBD1. Trimming at V came to 6 bases and at J to 4 bases, leaving 12 bases not matched to a gene. The CDR3 is made up of 14 amino acids. Germline V gene lookup returns CDR1 SQVTM and CDR2 ANQGSEA. CDR3 sequence (DNA): TGCAGCGTCGTGGACAGGTCCTCCGGTTACGAGCAGTACTTC. Translation: CSVVDRSSGYEQYF.

The J gene is TRBJ1-2, the V gene TRBV5-1; possibly TRBD1 for D (6 bases). The ends were cut back, 1 base at V and 7 bases at J, with 17 bases in the middle. There are 15 residues in the CDR3. The V gene's germline CDR1 is SGHRS and CDR2 YFSETQ. The CDR3 loop is CASSLTSGGGRGYTF. CDR3 DNA sequence: TGCGCCAGCAGCTTGACCTCTGGGGGCGGCCGTGGCTACACCTTC.